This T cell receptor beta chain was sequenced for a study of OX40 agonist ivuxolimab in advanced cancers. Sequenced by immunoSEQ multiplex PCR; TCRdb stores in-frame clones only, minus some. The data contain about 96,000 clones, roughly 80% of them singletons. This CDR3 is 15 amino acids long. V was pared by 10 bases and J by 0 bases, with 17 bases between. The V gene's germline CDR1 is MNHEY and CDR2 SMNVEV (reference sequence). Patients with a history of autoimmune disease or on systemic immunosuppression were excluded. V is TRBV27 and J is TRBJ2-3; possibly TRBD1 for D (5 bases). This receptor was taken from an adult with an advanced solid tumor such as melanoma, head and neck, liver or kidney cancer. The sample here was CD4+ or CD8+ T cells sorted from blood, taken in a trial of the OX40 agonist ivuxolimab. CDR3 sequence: CAIRAQGSSTDTQYF. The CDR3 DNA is TGTGCCATTAGGGCCCAGGGTAGCAGCACAGATACGCAGTATTTT.